This T cell receptor beta chain was recorded in a study of blood T cell repertoires in COVID-19. Per the study methods: Amplification of reference gene primers was used by the study to estimate nucleated cell counts. Measured with immunoSEQ multiplex PCR; TCRdb has only the in-frame clones, and not every one. The V and J calls and clone size are taken from that table; D and trimming were inferred from the DNA. This sample has under 300,000 clones, with around 87% found just once. This clone was recorded once. V was cut by 10 bases and J by 6 bases, with 21 bases left in between. Germline V gene sequence: CDR1 MNHEY, CDR2 SVGAGI. There are 14 residues in the CDR3.

The clonotype comes from a woman between 50 and 59 years old who had recovered from COVID-19. The chain is built from TRBV6-5 and TRBJ1-1; D remains unclear. Sequencing input: PBMCs or T cells enriched from blood (not recorded which). The CDR3 is CATREQLVDPEAFF. The CDR3 nucleotides are TGTGCCACGAGGGAGCAGTTAGTAGACCCTGAAGCTTTCTTT.